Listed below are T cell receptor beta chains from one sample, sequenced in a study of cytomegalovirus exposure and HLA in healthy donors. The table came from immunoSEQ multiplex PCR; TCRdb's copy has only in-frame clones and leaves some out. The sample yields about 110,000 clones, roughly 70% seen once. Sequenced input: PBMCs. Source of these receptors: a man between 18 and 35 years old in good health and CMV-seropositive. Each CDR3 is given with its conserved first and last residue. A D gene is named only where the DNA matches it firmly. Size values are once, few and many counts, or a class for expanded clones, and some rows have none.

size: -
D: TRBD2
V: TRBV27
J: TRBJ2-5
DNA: TGTGCCAGCAGATCACAGCGGGGGGGCTATTTAAGGCAAGAGACCCAGTACTTC
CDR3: CASRSQRGGYLRQETQYF

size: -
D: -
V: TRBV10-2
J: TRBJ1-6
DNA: TGCGCCAGCAGCGTTACAGGGAACAGGAATAATTCACCCCTCCACTTT
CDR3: CASSVTGNRNNSPLHF

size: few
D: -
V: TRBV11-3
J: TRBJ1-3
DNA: TGTGCCAGTGCGACAGGCTCCGGAAACACCATATATTTT
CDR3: CASATGSGNTIYF

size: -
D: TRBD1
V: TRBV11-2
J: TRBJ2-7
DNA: TGTGCCAGCAGCTTAGGGGACAGGGGCTACGAGCAGTACTTC
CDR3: CASSLGDRGYEQYF

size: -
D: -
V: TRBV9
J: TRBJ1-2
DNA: TGTGCCAGCAGCGTCCGGGACACCTACTATGGCTACACCTTC
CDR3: CASSVRDTYYGYTF

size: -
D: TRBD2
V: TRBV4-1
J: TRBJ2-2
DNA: TGCGCCAGCAGCTACCAACTAGCGGGGGGGCCGGCCACCGGGGAGCTGTTTTTT
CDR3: CASSYQLAGGPATGELFF

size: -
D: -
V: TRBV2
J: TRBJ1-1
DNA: TGTGCCAGCACTCACAGGGTGCACACTGAAGCTTTCTTT
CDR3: CASTHRVHTEAFF

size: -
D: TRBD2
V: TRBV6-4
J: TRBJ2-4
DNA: TGTGCCAGCAGTGACACTAGCGCAGCCAAAAACATTCAGTACTTC
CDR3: CASSDTSAAKNIQYF

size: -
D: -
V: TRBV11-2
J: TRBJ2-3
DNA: TGTGCCAGCAGCTTATCGGGGATTGTAACAGATACGCAGTATTTT
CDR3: CASSLSGIVTDTQYF

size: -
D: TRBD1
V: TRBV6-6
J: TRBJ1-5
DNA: TGTGCCAGCAGGACAGGGGAAAATCAGCCCCAGCATTTT
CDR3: CASRTGENQPQHF

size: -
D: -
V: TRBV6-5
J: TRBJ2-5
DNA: TGTGCCAGCAGTTACTGGGTAGCGAGCCAAGAGACCCAGTACTTC
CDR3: CASSYWVASQETQYF

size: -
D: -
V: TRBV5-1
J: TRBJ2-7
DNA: TGCGCCAGCAGCTTGAGGGGGGGACCTACCTACGAGCAGTACTTC
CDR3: CASSLRGGPTYEQYF

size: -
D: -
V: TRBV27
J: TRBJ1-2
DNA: TGTGCCAGCAGCAACCAAAAGACACAGGGTGGCTATGGCTACACCTTC
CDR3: CASSNQKTQGGYGYTF

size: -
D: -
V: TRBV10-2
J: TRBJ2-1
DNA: TGCGCCAGCAGTGAGTTTGGGGGCGCCGGCAATGAGCAGTTCTTC
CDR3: CASSEFGGAGNEQFF

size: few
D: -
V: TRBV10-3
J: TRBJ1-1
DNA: TGTGCCGCGAGGATGCCTGGGAACACTGAAGCTTTCTTT
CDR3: CAARMPGNTEAFF

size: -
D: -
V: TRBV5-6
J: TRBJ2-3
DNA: TGTGCCAGCAGCTTGGTTGGCAAGGATACGCAGTATTTT
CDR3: CASSLVGKDTQYF

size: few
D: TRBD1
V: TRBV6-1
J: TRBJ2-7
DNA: TGTGCCAGCAAGCGAAAAACAGGGGTCTCCTACGAGCAGTACTTC
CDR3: CASKRKTGVSYEQYF

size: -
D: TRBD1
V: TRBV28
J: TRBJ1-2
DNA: TGTGCCAGCAGTTTCGAGGGGGCGCTAGGGGGCTACACCTTC
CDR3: CASSFEGALGGYTF

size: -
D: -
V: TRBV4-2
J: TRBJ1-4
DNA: TGTGCCAGCAGCCACCCCCGTCAGGGGTATAATGAAAAACTGTTTTTT
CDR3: CASSHPRQGYNEKLFF

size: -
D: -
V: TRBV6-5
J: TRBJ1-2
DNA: TGTGCCAGCAGTTCCGTAGAATATGGCTACACCTTC
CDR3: CASSSVEYGYTF

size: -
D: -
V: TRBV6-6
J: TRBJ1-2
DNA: TGTGCCAGCAGCGAGCGGGGGGCCTATGGCTACACCTTC
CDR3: CASSERGAYGYTF

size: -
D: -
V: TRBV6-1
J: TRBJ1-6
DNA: TGTGCCAGCTCTCGGCCAGGTAAATCACCCCTCCACTTT
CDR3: CASSRPGKSPLHF

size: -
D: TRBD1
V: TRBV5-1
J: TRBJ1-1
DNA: TGCGCCAGCGGAAAACCGGGACAGACGAACACTGAAGCTTTCTTT
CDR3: CASGKPGQTNTEAFF

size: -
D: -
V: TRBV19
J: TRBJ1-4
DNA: TGTGCCAGTAGTCTGAGGACAAGCTATGAAAAACTGTTTTTT
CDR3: CASSLRTSYEKLFF

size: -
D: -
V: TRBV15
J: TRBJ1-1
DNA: TGTGCCACCAGCAGAGGGCGGGATGGTTTGGACACTGAAGCTTTCTTT
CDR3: CATSRGRDGLDTEAFF

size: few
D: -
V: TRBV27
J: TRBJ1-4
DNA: TGTGCCAGCAGTTTATGGGGGGATGAAAAACTGTTTTTT
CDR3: CASSLWGDEKLFF

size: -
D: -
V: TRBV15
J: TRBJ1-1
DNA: TGTGCCACCAGCAGGGGACAACCGAACACTGAAGCTTTCTTT
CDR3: CATSRGQPNTEAFF

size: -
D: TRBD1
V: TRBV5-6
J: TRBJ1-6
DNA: TGTGCCAGCAGCTTTCCTGACAGGGGGTATAATTCACCCCTCCACTTT
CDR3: CASSFPDRGYNSPLHF

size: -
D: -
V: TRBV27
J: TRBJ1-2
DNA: TGTGCCAGCAGTTCCCACCGGGGGTTTGGCTATGGCTACACCTTC
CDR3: CASSSHRGFGYGYTF

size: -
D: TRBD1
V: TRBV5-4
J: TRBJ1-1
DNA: TGTGCCAGCAGCTATGAAGGGGGCGTTCGGACTGAAGCTTTCTTT
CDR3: CASSYEGGVRTEAFF

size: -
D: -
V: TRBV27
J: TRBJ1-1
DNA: TGTGCCAGCAGTTTCACACAGAGTTACACTGAAGCTTTCTTT
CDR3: CASSFTQSYTEAFF

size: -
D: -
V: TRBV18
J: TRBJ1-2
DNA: TGTGCCAGCTCCGTAACAGGGTGGAAGGGCTACACCTTC
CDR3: CASSVTGWKGYTF

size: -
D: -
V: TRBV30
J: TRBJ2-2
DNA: TGTGCCTGGAGGGGCCAAAACACCGGGGAGCTGTTTTTT
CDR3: CAWRGQNTGELFF

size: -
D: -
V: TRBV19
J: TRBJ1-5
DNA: TGTGCCAGTAGTACACAGGGTATATTCCAGCCCCAGCATTTT
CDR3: CASSTQGIFQPQHF

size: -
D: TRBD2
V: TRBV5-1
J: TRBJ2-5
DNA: TGCGCCAGCAGCGTGAGACTAGCGGGGGTGGAGACCCAGTACTTC
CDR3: CASSVRLAGVETQYF

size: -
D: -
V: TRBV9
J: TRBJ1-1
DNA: TGTGCCAGCAGCCCAGGGCCAGGATCGAACACTGAAGCTTTCTTT
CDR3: CASSPGPGSNTEAFF

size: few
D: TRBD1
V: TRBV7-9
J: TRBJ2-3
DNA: TGTGCCAGTGGGACAGGGAAGGCAGATACGCAGTATTTT
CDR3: CASGTGKADTQYF

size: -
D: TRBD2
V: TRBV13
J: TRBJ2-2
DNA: TGTGCTAGCAGCTTACTAGCGGGGGTATCGAACACCGGGGAGCTGTTTTTT
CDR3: CASSLLAGVSNTGELFF

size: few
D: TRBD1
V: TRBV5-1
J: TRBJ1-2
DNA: TGCGCCAGCAGCTTAGGGGGCGCTTATGGCTACACCTTC
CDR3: CASSLGGAYGYTF

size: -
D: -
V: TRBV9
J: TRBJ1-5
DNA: TGTGCCAGCAGCGTAGGGCAGTATAGCAATCAGCCCCAGCATTTT
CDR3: CASSVGQYSNQPQHF

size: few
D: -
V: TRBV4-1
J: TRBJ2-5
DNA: TGCGCCAGCAGCCAGGACGACAGGATCTTAGAGACCCAGTACTTC
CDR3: CASSQDDRILETQYF

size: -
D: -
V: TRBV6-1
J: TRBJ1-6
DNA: TGTGCCAGCAGTGCCCGCGGAGCAAATTCACCCCTCCACTTT
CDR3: CASSARGANSPLHF

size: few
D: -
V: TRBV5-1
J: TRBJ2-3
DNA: TGCGCCAGCAGCGCGACTGGTACAGATACGCAGTATTTT
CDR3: CASSATGTDTQYF

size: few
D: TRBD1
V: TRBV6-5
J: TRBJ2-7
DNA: TGTGCCAGCAACCCGGGACAGGGATTGTACGAGCAGTACTTC
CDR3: CASNPGQGLYEQYF

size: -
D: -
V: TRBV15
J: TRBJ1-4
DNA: TGTGCCACCAGCAGAGTTGATATCCAGGGCTCGTTGTTTTTT
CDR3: CATSRVDIQGSLFF

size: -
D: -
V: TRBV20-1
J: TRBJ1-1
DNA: TGCAGTGCGCCCCTTTTCAGTGCCTTT
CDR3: CSAPLFSAF

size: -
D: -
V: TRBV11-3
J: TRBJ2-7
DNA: TGTGCCAGCAGCTCGTTCTCCTACGAGCAGTACTTC
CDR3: CASSSFSYEQYF

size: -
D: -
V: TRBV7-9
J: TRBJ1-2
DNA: TGTGCCAGCAGCTTGGGCCTAAACTATGGCTACACCTTC
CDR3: CASSLGLNYGYTF

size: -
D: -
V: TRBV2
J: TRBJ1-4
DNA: TGTGCCAGTGTGGACTTAACTAATGAAAAACTGTTTTTT
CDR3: CASVDLTNEKLFF

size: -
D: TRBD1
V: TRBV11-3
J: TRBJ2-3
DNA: TGTGCCAGCAGCCCACGACAGGGGTTGGGCACAGATACGCAGTATTTT
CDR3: CASSPRQGLGTDTQYF